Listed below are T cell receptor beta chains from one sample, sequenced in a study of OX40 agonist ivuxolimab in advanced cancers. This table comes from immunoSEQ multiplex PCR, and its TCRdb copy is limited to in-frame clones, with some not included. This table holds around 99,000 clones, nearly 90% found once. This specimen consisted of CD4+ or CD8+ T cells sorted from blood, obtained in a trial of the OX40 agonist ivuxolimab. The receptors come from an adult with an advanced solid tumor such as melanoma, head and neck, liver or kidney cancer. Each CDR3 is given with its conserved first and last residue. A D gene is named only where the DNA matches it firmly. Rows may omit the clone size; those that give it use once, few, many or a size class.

CAWTLDRRQRHTIYF	TGTGCCTGGACCCTGGACCGGAGACAGCGGCACACCATATATTTT	TRBJ1-3	TRBV30	NA	NA
CASSETSGRGGYNEQFF	TGTGCCAGCAGTGAGACTAGCGGGAGGGGAGGCTACAATGAGCAGTTCTTC	TRBJ2-1	TRBV6-1	NA	TRBD2
CASSVAEGQPQHF	TGTGCCAGCAGTGTGGCAGAGGGGCAGCCCCAGCATTTT	TRBJ1-5	TRBV6-1	once	NA
CASSHRGLYNEQFF	TGTGCCAGCAGCCACAGGGGCCTCTACAATGAGCAGTTCTTC	TRBJ2-1	TRBV13	NA	TRBD1
CASSLGRRSSGANVLTF	TGTGCCAGCAGCTTGGGACGGCGTAGCTCTGGGGCCAACGTCCTGACTTTC	TRBJ2-6	TRBV7-3	NA	NA
CASSLRDSPLHF	TGTGCCAGCAGTTTACGCGATTCACCCCTCCACTTT	TRBJ1-6	TRBV27	NA	NA
CATTGSGYTF	TGTGCCACCACAGGGAGCGGCTACACCTTC	TRBJ1-2	TRBV6-1	NA	NA
CASSWGQGGTETQYF	TGCGCCAGCAGCTGGGGACAGGGCGGCACGGAGACCCAGTACTTC	TRBJ2-5	TRBV5-1	NA	TRBD1
CASSLTGGMRTDTQYF	TGTGCCAGCAGCCTTACAGGGGGAATGCGCACAGATACGCAGTATTTT	TRBJ2-3	TRBV9	NA	TRBD1
CASSPLGTGGTNEKLFF	TGTGCCAGCTCACCGCTCGGGACAGGTGGGACTAATGAAAAACTGTTTTTT	TRBJ1-4	TRBV18	NA	TRBD1
CASSETGRDSPLHF	TGCGCCAGCAGCGAGACAGGGAGGGATTCACCCCTCCACTTT	TRBJ1-6	TRBV5-1	few	TRBD1
CASSPTRRDRVSSMNEKLFF	TGTGCCAGCAGCCCCACACGCCGGGACAGGGTTTCATCCATGAATGAAAAACTGTTTTTT	TRBJ1-4	TRBV11-3	NA	TRBD1
CASSLGLPSSSYNEQFF	TGTGCCAGCAGCCTGGGACTACCGTCGAGCTCCTACAATGAGCAGTTCTTC	TRBJ2-1	TRBV7-3	NA	TRBD2
CASRTEATNEKLFF	TGTGCCAGCAGGACAGAAGCAACTAATGAAAAACTGTTTTTT	TRBJ1-4	TRBV6-1	NA	NA
CASSERQTNEKLFF	TGTGCCAGCAGTGAGCGACAAACTAATGAAAAACTGTTTTTT	TRBJ1-4	TRBV25-1	NA	NA
CASRPGPTEAFF	TGTGCCAGCAGACCCGGGCCAACTGAAGCTTTCTTT	TRBJ1-1	TRBV5-5	NA	NA
CASSGGSQPQHF	TGTGCCAGCAGTGGAGGAAGTCAGCCCCAGCATTTT	TRBJ1-5	TRBV6-1	NA	NA
CASSLRGSLYQETQYF	TGTGCCAGCAGCTTACGCGGAAGCCTGTACCAAGAGACCCAGTACTTC	TRBJ2-5	TRBV7-6	NA	NA
CASSLDPGRAVNTGELFF	TGCGCCAGCAGCTTGGATCCCGGGAGGGCCGTTAACACCGGGGAGCTGTTTTTT	TRBJ2-2	TRBV5-1	NA	TRBD2
CASSSGGRPSEQYF	TGTGCCAGTAGCTCTGGCGGGAGGCCCTCCGAGCAGTACTTC	TRBJ2-7	TRBV19	NA	TRBD2
CSAGTEHQPQHF	TGCAGCGCGGGGACAGAGCATCAGCCCCAGCATTTT	TRBJ1-5	TRBV29-1	NA	TRBD1
CASSEAGQAHNSPLHF	TGTGCCAGCAGTGAGGCGGGACAGGCCCATAATTCACCCCTCCACTTT	TRBJ1-6	TRBV6-1	NA	TRBD1
CASSELYSTDTQYF	TGTGCCAGCAGTGAATTGTACAGCACAGATACGCAGTATTTT	TRBJ2-3	TRBV6-1	NA	NA
CASSLADGGTDTQYF	TGCGCCAGCAGCTTGGCCGACGGGGGCACAGATACGCAGTATTTT	TRBJ2-3	TRBV5-1	NA	NA
CASSLAAVAYEQYF	TGTGCCAGCAGCTTAGCGGCAGTGGCGTACGAGCAGTACTTC	TRBJ2-7	TRBV7-8	NA	NA
CASSGLSVNTEAFF	TGTGCCAGTAGTGGGTTATCCGTGAACACTGAAGCTTTCTTT	TRBJ1-1	TRBV19	few	NA
CAISGGPGTGSNSPLHF	TGTGCCATCTCAGGGGGTCCCGGGACAGGGAGCAATTCACCCCTCCACTTT	TRBJ1-6	TRBV10-3	NA	TRBD1
CASSRDRTGELFF	TGTGCCAGCAGCCGGGACCGCACCGGGGAGCTGTTTTTT	TRBJ2-2	TRBV7-6	NA	NA
CASSIRLVSPVAKNIQYF	TGTGCCAGTAGTATTCGGCTAGTCAGCCCCGTAGCCAAAAACATTCAGTACTTC	TRBJ2-4	TRBV19	NA	NA
CASSSPYRGHNEQFF	TGTGCCAGCAGTTCCCCCTATAGGGGCCACAATGAGCAGTTCTTC	TRBJ2-1	TRBV6-5	NA	NA
CASSARRVRPYNEQFF	TGTGCCAGCAGTGCCAGACGAGTACGCCCCTACAATGAGCAGTTCTTC	TRBJ2-1	TRBV28	NA	NA
CASSLDRGIAPSGNTIYF	TGTGCCAGCTCACTGGATCGGGGGATTGCGCCCTCTGGAAACACCATATATTTT	TRBJ1-3	TRBV18	NA	NA
CAINDSPNQPQHF	TGTGCCATCAACGACAGTCCCAATCAGCCCCAGCATTTT	TRBJ1-5	TRBV10-3	few	NA
CASSLGTSGFRTDTQYF	TGTGCCAGCAGTTTAGGGACTAGCGGCTTTCGCACAGATACGCAGTATTTT	TRBJ2-3	TRBV27	NA	TRBD2
CAWRLTGNHSPLHF	TGTGCCTGGCGTTTGACAGGGAACCATTCACCCCTCCACTTT	TRBJ1-6	TRBV30	NA	TRBD1
CASSLVQHSGNTIYF	TGTGCCAGCAGCTTGGTCCAGCACTCTGGAAACACCATATATTTT	TRBJ1-3	TRBV7-9	NA	NA
CASSIVGSNQPQHF	TGTGCCAGTAGCATAGTGGGGAGCAATCAGCCCCAGCATTTT	TRBJ1-5	TRBV19	NA	NA
CASSTRLAGVDTQYF	TGTGCCAGCAGTACCAGACTAGCGGGAGTTGATACGCAGTATTTT	TRBJ2-3	TRBV6-5	NA	TRBD2
CASSVGLRVGNEQFF	TGTGCCAGCAGTGTTGGGCTCCGAGTGGGCAATGAGCAGTTCTTC	TRBJ2-1	TRBV2	NA	NA
CASSYGWNQPQHF	TGTGCCAGCAGTTACGGTTGGAATCAGCCCCAGCATTTT	TRBJ1-5	TRBV6-5	NA	NA
CASSFRLAGGNEQFF	TGTGCCAGCAGCTTCAGACTAGCGGGGGGGAATGAGCAGTTCTTC	TRBJ2-1	TRBV7-9	NA	TRBD2
CASSRQGAGNTIYF	TGTGCCAGCAGCAGACAGGGGGCTGGAAACACCATATATTTT	TRBJ1-3	TRBV6-1	NA	TRBD1
CASSLRVGGPAQETQYF	TGTGCCAGCAGCTTACGGGTGGGGGGACCTGCCCAAGAGACCCAGTACTTC	TRBJ2-5	TRBV11-2	NA	NA
CASGFSYNEQFF	TGTGCCAGCGGTTTTTCCTACAATGAGCAGTTCTTC	TRBJ2-1	TRBV6-5	once	NA
CASSIGGGAVDTQYF	TGTGCCAGTAGTATCGGTGGGGGGGCCGTTGATACGCAGTATTTT	TRBJ2-3	TRBV19	NA	NA
CASSPSMGVYGELFF	TGTGCCAGCAGCCCGTCCATGGGAGTTTACGGGGAGCTGTTTTTT	TRBJ2-2	TRBV9	NA	NA
CATSKRQGAGAGELFF	TGTGCCACCAGCAAGCGACAGGGTGCCGGGGCCGGGGAGCTGTTTTTT	TRBJ2-2	TRBV15	NA	TRBD1
CASSVGLGYTEAFF	TGTGCCAGCAGCGTAGGGCTTGGGTACACTGAAGCTTTCTTT	TRBJ1-1	TRBV9	NA	NA
CASSKGQGLRNTEAFF	TGTGCCAGCAGCAAAGGACAGGGACTTCGGAACACTGAAGCTTTCTTT	TRBJ1-1	TRBV7-8	NA	TRBD1
CASSKGLYEQYF	TGCGCCAGCAGCAAGGGACTTTACGAGCAGTACTTC	TRBJ2-7	TRBV5-1	once	NA
CASSLVGNTIYF	TGTGCCAGCAGCTTAGTAGGGAACACCATATATTTT	TRBJ1-3	TRBV11-2	NA	NA
CASSSPLTSGSYEQYF	TGCGCCAGCAGCTCCCCCCTTACTAGCGGATCTTACGAGCAGTACTTC	TRBJ2-7	TRBV5-1	NA	TRBD2
CASTGTLKLSPLHF	TGTGCCAGCACCGGGACCCTAAAACTTTCACCCCTCCACTTT	TRBJ1-6	TRBV6-1	NA	NA
CSGQGDNEKLFF	TGCAGCGGACAGGGGGATAATGAAAAACTGTTTTTT	TRBJ1-4	TRBV29-1	once	TRBD1
CASSIGPGGLVSDTQYF	TGTGCCAGTAGTATAGGCCCAGGAGGGCTAGTCTCAGATACGCAGTATTTT	TRBJ2-3	TRBV19	few	NA
CASSLESGADSPLHF	TGTGCCAGCAGTCTTGAGTCAGGGGCCGATTCACCCCTCCACTTT	TRBJ1-6	TRBV6-1	NA	NA
CASSLYGATNEKLFF	TGTGCCAGCAGTTTATACGGGGCAACTAATGAAAAACTGTTTTTT	TRBJ1-4	TRBV28	NA	NA
CASSLIQNTEAFF	TGTGCCAGCAGTTTAATCCAGAACACTGAAGCTTTCTTT	TRBJ1-1	TRBV6-6	NA	NA
CASSTTSGARYEQYF	TGCGCCAGCAGCACGACTAGCGGGGCCCGCTACGAGCAGTACTTC	TRBJ2-7	TRBV5-1	NA	TRBD2